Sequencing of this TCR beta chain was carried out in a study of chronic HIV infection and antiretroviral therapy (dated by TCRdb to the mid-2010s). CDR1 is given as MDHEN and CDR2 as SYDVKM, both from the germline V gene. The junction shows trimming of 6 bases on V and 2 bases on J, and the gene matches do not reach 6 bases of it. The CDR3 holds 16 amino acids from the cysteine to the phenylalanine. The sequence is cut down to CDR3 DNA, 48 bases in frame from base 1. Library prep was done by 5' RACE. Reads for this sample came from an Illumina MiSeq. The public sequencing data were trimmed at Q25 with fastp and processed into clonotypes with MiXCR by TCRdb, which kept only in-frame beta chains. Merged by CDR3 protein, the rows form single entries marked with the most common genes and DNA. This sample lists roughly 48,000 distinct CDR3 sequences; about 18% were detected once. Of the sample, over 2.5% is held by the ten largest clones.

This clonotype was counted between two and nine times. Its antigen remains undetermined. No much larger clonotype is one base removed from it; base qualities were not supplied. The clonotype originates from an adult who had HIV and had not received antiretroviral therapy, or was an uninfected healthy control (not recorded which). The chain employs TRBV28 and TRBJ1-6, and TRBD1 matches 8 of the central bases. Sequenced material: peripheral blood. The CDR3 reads CASRGQGSPYNSPLHF. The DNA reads TGTGCCAGCAGAGGACAGGGTAGCCCCTATAATTCACCCCTCCACTTT.